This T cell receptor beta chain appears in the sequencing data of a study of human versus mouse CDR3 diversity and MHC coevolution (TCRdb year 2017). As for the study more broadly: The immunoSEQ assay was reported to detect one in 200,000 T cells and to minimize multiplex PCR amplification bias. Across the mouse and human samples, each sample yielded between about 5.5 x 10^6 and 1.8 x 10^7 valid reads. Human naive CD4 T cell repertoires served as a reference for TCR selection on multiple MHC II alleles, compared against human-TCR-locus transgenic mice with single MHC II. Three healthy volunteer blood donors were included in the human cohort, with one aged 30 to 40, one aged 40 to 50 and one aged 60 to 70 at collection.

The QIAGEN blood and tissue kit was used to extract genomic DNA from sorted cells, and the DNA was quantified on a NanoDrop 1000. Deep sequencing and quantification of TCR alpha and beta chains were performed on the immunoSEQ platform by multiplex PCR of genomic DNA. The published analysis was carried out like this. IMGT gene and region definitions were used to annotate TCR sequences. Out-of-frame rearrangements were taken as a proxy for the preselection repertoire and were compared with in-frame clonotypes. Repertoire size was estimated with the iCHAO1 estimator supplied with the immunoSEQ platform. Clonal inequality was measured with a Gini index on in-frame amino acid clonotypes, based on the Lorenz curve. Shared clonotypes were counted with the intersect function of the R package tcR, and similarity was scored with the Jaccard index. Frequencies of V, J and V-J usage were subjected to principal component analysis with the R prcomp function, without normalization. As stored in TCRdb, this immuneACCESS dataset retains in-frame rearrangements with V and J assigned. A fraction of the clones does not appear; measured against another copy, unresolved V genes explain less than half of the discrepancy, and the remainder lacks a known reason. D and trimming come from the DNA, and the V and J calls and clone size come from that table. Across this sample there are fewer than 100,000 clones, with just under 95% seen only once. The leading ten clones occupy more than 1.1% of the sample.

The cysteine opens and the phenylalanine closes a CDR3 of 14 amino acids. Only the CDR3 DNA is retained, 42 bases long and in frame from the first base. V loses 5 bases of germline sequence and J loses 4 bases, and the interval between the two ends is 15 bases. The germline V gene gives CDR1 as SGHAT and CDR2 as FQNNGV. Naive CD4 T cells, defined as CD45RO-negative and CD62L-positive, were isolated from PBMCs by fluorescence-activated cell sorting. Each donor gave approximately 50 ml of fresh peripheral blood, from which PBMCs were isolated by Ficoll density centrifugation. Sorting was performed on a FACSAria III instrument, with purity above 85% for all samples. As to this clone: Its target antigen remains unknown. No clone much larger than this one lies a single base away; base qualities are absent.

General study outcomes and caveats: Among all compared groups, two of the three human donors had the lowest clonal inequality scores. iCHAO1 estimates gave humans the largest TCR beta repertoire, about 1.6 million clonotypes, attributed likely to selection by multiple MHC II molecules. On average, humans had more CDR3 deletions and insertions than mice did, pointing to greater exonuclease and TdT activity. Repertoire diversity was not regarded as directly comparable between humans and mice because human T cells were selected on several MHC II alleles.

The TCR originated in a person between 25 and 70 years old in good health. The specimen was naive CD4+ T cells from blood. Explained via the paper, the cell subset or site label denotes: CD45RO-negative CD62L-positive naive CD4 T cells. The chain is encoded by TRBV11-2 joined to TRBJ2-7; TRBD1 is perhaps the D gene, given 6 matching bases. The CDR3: CASSHRWGQYEQYF. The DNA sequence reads TGTGCCAGCAGCCACAGGTGGGGGCAATACGAGCAGTACTTC.